This T cell receptor beta chain is from a study of T cell responses to AZD1222 COVID-19 vaccine (dated by TCRdb to 2020 to 2022). Notes on the research overall: A total of around 240 trial participants underwent TCR sequencing, of whom roughly 210 had received two doses of AZD1222 and about 25 had received two doses of the MenACWY control vaccine. Trial participants were enrolled into age subgroups of 18-55, 56-69 and 70-plus years, which contained roughly 140, 27 and 60 TCR-sequenced participants, respectively.

Findings and caveats that apply to the study as a whole: The 56-69-year group was small, and its depth increase did not reach significance, likely because of low power. Conclusions about previously exposed vaccinees were limited because only six AZD1222 recipients were SARS-CoV-2 seropositive at baseline. CD4 TCRs associated with the vaccine covered the entire spike protein, and the dominant responses were in regions 160-218 and 743-854. Most participants were white British and females outnumbered males, and the authors suggested that clonal diversity may have been underestimated. A significant rise in spike-specific TCR breadth and depth was observed after two AZD1222 doses relative to day 0 and relative to MenACWY recipients. Because no day 14 peak-response samples were available, the repertoires could be characterized only after the peak T cell response. Nearly half of unique spike-specific TCRs reportedly recognized epitopes outside regions mutated in the B.1.351 and B.1.1.7 variants.

Points on this clone: The target of this receptor is not known. Base qualities are not recorded, but no much larger clone differs from it by a single base.

CDR1 and CDR2 are drawn from the germline V gene (reference sequence): WNHNN, SYGVQD. Trimming leaves V shorter by 1 base and J shorter by 12 bases, with the junction holding 14 bases beyond the gene matches. The CDR3, cysteine through phenylalanine, is 16 amino acids long. Only the CDR3 portion is preserved as DNA: 48 bases, with reading frame beginning at the first base. The CDR3 regions of human TCRbeta chains were subjected to immunosequencing. The original pipeline was this. TCRs in the repertoires were compared against a reference library of SARS-CoV-2-specific TCRs that had been generated with the MIRA antigen-specificity platform. Breadth was defined as the fraction of unique TCRs that were SARS-CoV-2-associated. Depth was defined as the fraction of total T cells that were SARS-CoV-2-associated. Using the MIRA data, each spike-specific TCR was mapped to the spike region that the TCR reacts to and placed in a CD4 or CD8 class. Log10-transformed breadth and depth values were compared by one-way ANOVA with Sidak's multiple comparisons tests. TCRdb re-hosts the immuneACCESS table, in-frame sequences only. Its copies lack some clones; in the studies checked, an unresolved V gene accounts for under half of them, and the cause for the rest is not known. The DNA gave D and trimming, while V, J and clone size come from that table. The sample table records under 200,000 clones; around 86% of these occur just once. Of the sample, less than 3% falls within the top ten clones.

The time point tag for this specimen amounts to: baseline before first vaccination. The intended sense of this specimen's treatment or condition label: meningococcal conjugate vaccine given as trial control. Vaccinee samples came from UK trials COV001 and COV002, including a single-blind randomized controlled phase 2/3 trial of AZD1222 (ChAdOx1 nCoV-19) in healthy adults. For TCRbeta chain sequencing, PBMC samples from trial participants were taken at day 0 and at day 28 after the second dose. The sequence is built from TRBV10-1 and TRBJ2-1, with 8 central nucleotides matching TRBD2. Sequencing used peripheral blood, obtained on day 0 of MenACWY control vaccination. This clonotype originated in an adult in good health. The CDR3 corresponds to CASSELHSGIGLRQFF. At the DNA level, the sequence is TGCGCCAGCAGTGAGTTGCATAGCGGGATCGGGCTCCGGCAGTTCTTC.